This TCR beta chain was captured by sequencing in a study of T cells in Graves' hyperthyroidism and ophthalmopathy (dated by TCRdb to about 2019). Describing the broader study: To identify distinguishing TCR V-J signatures, a discovery cohort of around 100 patients was used, comprising 43 with Graves' ophthalmopathy and 57 with stable Graves' hyperthyroidism. Whether ophthalmopathy could be predicted prospectively was tested in an independent validation cohort made up of roughly 19 hyperthyroidism patients plus 17 patients who later progressed to ophthalmopathy. The approximately 100 discovery patients were divided at random into training and test sets in a 7:3 ratio. In six Graves' hyperthyroidism patients, the study also compared T-cell repertoires from thyroid tissue with T-cell repertoires from blood. Once sampling was done, hyperthyroidism patients were given methimazole at a starting dose of 30 mg daily, whereas ophthalmopathy patients were given high-dose intravenous methylprednisolone. According to the paper, TCR Vbeta CDR3 sequencing was carried out on 135 peripheral blood samples, which came from approximately 43 ophthalmopathy, 80 or so hyperthyroidism and approximately 17 progressor patients. General findings and caveats noted by the study authors: In validation, the model predicted progression to ophthalmopathy a median of approximately 6.3 months before onset, with around 70% sensitivity and about 75% specificity. A model built on a 13 V-J signature distinguished ophthalmopathy from stable hyperthyroidism, reaching about 88% sensitivity and around 81% specificity in cross-validation and 80%/75% in testing. No statistical method was used to fix the sample size in advance, and group allocation was not hidden from the investigators. Most expanded thyroid clonotypes (frequency above 0.001) were also detected in blood, a finding suggesting that blood repertoires may reflect thyroid immune responses.

Exclusion was applied to patients with uncontrolled infections, other autoimmune diseases, pregnancy or lactation. Diagnoses were based on clinical symptoms, serum thyroxine and TRAb, thyroid ultrasound and orbital computed tomography. Trizol reagent was used to extract total RNA, and RNA quality was then checked on an Agilent 2100 Bioanalyzer. There are a few counts of this clonotype. This clone's antigen is unknown. No per-base quality is available; no much larger clone lies one base away. The CDR3 contains 14 residues, cysteine and phenylalanine counted. Only the CDR3 DNA is retained, 42 bases long and in frame from the first base. V drops 0 bases and J drops 4 bases, leaving 10 bases in between. CDR1 and CDR2 were assigned from the germline V gene as SGDLS and YYNGEE. The TCR beta CDR3 regions were amplified from RNA transcripts. For the first round of RT-PCR on the TCR CDR3, the HTBI primer set was used together with the Qiagen OneStep RT-PCR kit. Libraries were constructed in a second round of multiplex PCR, after which size selection and purification were carried out. Libraries were sequenced paired-end with 100 bp reads on an Illumina HiSeq2000. In the source study's methods: SOAPnuke was used to process the raw data, with reads discarded if the reads contained adapters or uncalled bases, had a mean Phred below 15, or lacked an exact constant-primer or identifier match. High-quality paired reads were merged with COPE v1.2.5, and unique nucleotide sequences were defined as clonotypes. MiTCR v1.1 was used to align the clonotypes against IMGT TRBV, TRBD and TRBJ reference segments. The analysis included only V-J combinations with a frequency above 0.0001, which together covered 99% to 99.2% of the repertoires. A TCS score was defined as the ratio of F50 (clonal expansion) to E x V (chaos), with BLOSUM62-based TCRdist applied between CDR3 peptides within each V-J. Welch's t-statistics and random forest reduced 500 to 550 V-J features to 13, which were used in a naive Bayes classifier (R e1071). The similarity between thyroid and blood repertoires was quantified using the Morisita-Horn index. In-frame beta chains were kept once TCRdb had trimmed the public reads at Q25 with fastp and called clones with MiXCR. Each entry is one CDR3 protein sequence, shown with its most common DNA and genes. The V and J calls reflect TCRdb's pipeline rather than the authors' work. This sample lists approximately 700,000 distinct CDR3 sequences; about 45% were detected once. About 7% of the sample is taken by the ten largest.

The chain is made from TRBV9 and TRBJ1-1; the D gene remains uncertain. The clonotype originates from an adult man with Graves' disease, either hyperthyroidism or ophthalmopathy (not recorded which). Material: peripheral blood or thyroid tissue (not recorded which). The CDR3: CASSVDPVSTEAFF. The nucleotides are TGTGCCAGCAGCGTAGATCCAGTCTCCACTGAAGCTTTCTTT.